Each of the 5 T cell receptor beta chains below was sequenced from the same sample in a study of blood T cell repertoires in COVID-19. The repertoire was sequenced with immunoSEQ multiplex PCR; TCRdb's copy has only in-frame clones and lacks some. The sample has around 99,000 clones; about four fifths are singletons. Sequenced: peripheral blood. All receptors derive from a woman over 75 with active or convalescent COVID-19.

The chain recombines TRBV5-1 with TRBJ2-1, with TRBD2 matching 10 bases. The CDR3 has 16 residues. CDR1 is SGHRS, CDR2 YFSETQ, per germline. Trimming at V came to 3 bases and at J to 4 bases, leaving 7 bases not matched to a gene. The CDR3: CASSSLAGANYNEQFF. CDR3 nucleotides: TGCGCCAGCAGCTCCCTAGCGGGAGCGAATTACAATGAGCAGTTCTTC.

The rearrangement uses TRBV9 and TRBJ2-5; perhaps TRBD1 as D (6 bases). Trimming shortened V by 7 bases and J by 5 bases, and 18 bases separated the two germline ends. CDR1 and CDR2 (germline): SGDLS, YYNGEE. The CDR3 totals 14 residues. CDR3 amino acids: CASSRRQGIETQYF. CDR3 coding DNA: TGTGCCAGCTCAAGAAGGCAGGGGATCGAGACCCAGTACTTC.

The V call is TRBV11-3, the J call TRBJ1-2, with a tentative D call TRBD1 (6 bases). CDR3 length equals 19 residues. V lost 1 base, J lost 4 bases, and 25 bases lay in between. CDR1 SGHNT and CDR2 YENEEA come from the germline V gene. The CDR3 loop is CASSLAAIDRTSRSYGYTF. In DNA form, the CDR3 reads TGTGCCAGCAGCTTAGCAGCTATCGACAGGACTTCACGCAGCTATGGCTACACCTTC.

This clone was seen only a few times. The genes are TRBV5-1 and TRBJ2-7; 9 positions agree with TRBD1. CDR3 length: 15 amino acids. CDR1 and CDR2 from the germline V gene are SGHRS and YFSETQ. The V and J ends lost 3 bases and 3 bases, in that order; junction bases with no gene match: 7. CDR3 protein: CASSSGQGVIYEQYF. The CDR3 coding sequence is TGCGCCAGCAGCTCGGGACAGGGAGTGATCTACGAGCAGTACTTC.

The rearrangement joins TRBV27 to TRBJ1-4; 7 bases agree with TRBD1. V was clipped by 3 bases and J by 8 bases; unmatched bases: 6. This CDR3 region has 14 residues. CDR1 MNHEY and CDR2 SMNVEV come from the germline V gene (reference sequence). The CDR3: CASSFAQGGEKLFF. The CDR3, as DNA: TGTGCCAGCAGTTTCGCCCAGGGGGGCGAAAAACTGTTTTTT.